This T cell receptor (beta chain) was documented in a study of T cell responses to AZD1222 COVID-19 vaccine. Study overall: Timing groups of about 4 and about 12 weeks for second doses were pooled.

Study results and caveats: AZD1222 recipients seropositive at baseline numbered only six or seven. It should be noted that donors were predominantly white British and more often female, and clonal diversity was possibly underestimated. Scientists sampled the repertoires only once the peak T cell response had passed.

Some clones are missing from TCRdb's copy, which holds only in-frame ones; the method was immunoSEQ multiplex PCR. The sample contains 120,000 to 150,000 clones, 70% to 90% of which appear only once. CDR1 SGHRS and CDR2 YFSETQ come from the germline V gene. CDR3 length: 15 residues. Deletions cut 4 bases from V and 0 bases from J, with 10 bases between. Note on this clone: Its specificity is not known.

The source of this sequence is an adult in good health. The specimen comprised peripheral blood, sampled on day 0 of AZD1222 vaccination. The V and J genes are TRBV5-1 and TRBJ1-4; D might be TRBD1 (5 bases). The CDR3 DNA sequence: TGCGCCAGCAGCGACAGAACTGCAACTAATGAAAAACTGTTTTTT. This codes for CASSDRTATNEKLFF.